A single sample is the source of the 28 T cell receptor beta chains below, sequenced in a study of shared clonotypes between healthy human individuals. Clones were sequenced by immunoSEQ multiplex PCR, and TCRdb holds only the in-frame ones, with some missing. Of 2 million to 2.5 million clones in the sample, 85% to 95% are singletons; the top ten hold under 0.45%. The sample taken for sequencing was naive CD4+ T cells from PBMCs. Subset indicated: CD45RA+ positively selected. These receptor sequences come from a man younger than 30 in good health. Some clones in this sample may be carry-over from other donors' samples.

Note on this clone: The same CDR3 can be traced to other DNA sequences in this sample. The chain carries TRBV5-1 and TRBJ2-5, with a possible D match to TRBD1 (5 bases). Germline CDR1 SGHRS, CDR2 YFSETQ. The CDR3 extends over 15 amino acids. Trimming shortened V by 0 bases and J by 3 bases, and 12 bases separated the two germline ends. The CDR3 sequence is CASSLGGTGEETQYF. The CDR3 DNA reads TGCGCCAGCAGCTTGGGGGGAACAGGAGAAGAGACCCAGTACTTC.

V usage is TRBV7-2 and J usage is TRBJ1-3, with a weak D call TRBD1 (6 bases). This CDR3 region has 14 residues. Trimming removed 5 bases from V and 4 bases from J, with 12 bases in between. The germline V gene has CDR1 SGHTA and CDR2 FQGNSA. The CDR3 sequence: CASSKTGLGNTIYF. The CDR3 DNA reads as TGTGCCAGCAGCAAAACAGGGCTCGGAAACACCATATATTTT.

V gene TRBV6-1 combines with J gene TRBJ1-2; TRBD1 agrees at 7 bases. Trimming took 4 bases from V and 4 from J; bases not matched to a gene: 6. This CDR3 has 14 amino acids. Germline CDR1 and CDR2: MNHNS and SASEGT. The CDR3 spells CASSANRGSYGYTF. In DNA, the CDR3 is TGTGCCAGCAGTGCCAACAGGGGCAGCTATGGCTACACCTTC.

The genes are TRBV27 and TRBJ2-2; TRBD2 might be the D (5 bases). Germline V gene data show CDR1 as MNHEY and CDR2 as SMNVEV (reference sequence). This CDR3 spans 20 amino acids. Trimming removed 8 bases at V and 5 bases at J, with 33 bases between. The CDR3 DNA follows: TGTGCCAGCCCAAGTCGTACTAGGTTAACCAAATGCAACTCGACCGGGGAGCTGTTTTTT. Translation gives CASPSRTRLTKCNSTGELFF.

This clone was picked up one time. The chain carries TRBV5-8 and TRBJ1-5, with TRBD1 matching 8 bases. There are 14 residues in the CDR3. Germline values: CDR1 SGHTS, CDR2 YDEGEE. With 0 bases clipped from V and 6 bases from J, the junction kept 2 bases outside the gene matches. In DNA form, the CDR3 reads TGTGCCAGCAGCTTGGAGACAGGGGCTCAGCCCCAGCATTTT. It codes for CASSLETGAQPQHF.

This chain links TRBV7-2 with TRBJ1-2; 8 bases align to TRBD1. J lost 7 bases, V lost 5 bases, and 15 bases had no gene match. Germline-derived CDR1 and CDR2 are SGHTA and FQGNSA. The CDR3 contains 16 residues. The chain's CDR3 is CASSPTRTGSAAGYTF. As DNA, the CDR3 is TGTGCCAGCAGCCCGACCCGGACAGGGAGCGCGGCTGGCTACACCTTC. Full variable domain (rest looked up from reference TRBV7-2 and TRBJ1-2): GAGVSQSPSNKVTEKGKDVELRCDPISGHTALYWYRQSLGQGLEFLIYFQGNSAPDKSGLPSDRFSAERTGGSVSTLTIQRTQQEDSAVYLCASSPTRTGSAAGYTFGSGTRLTVV.

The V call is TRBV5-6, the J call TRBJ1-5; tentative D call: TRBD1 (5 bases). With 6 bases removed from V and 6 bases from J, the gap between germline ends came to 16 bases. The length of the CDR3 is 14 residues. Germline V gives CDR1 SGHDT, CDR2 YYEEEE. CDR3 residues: CASTWWGEGQPQHF. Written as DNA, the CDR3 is TGTGCCAGCACCTGGTGGGGGGAAGGTCAGCCCCAGCATTTT.

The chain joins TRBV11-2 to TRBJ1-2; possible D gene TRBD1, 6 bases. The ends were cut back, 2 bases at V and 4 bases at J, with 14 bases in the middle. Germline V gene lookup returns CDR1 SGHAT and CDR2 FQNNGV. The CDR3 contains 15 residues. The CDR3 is CASSLLTGLGYGYTF. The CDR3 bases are TGTGCCAGCAGCTTACTGACAGGCCTAGGCTATGGCTACACCTTC.

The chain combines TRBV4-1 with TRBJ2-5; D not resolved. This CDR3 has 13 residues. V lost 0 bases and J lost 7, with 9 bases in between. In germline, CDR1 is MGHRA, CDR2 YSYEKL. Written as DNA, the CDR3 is TGCGCCAGCAGCCAAGATCCTCCAGGGACCCAGTACTTC. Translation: CASSQDPPGTQYF.

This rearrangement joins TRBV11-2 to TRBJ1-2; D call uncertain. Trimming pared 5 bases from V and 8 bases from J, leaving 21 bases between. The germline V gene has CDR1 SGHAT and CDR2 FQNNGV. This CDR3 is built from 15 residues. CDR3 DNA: TGTGCCAGCAGCCCCACGGCCGAGAGACCTAGAGGCTACACCTTC. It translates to CASSPTAERPRGYTF.

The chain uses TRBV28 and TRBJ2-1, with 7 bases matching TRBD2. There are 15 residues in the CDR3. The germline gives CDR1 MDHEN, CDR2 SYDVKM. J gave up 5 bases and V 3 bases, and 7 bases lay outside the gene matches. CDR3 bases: TGTGCCAGCAGTTTGGGCGGGAGCCCCAACAATGAGCAGTTCTTC. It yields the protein CASSLGGSPNNEQFF.

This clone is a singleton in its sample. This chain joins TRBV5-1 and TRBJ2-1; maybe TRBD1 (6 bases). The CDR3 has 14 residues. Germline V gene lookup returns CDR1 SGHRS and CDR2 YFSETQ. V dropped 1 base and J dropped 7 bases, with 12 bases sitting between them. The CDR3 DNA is TGCGCCAGCAGCTTGCCGGCAGGGGAGAATGAGCAGTTCTTC. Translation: CASSLPAGENEQFF.

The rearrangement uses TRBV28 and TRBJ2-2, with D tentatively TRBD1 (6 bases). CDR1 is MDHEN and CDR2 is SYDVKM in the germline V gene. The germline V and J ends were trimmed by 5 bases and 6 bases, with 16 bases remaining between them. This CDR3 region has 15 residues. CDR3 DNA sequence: TGTGCCAGCAGTCCGACAGGTGGCTTTCCCGGGGAGCTGTTTTTT. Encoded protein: CASSPTGGFPGELFF.

The CDR3: CASSLVGTGVHETQYF. The CDR3 DNA follows: TGTGCCAGCAGCTTAGTGGGGACAGGGGTTCACGAGACCCAGTACTTC. The chain is built from TRBV7-2 and TRBJ2-5; TRBD1 matches 10 bases. CDR3 length: 16 amino acids. V was clipped by 1 base and J by 5 bases; unmatched bases: 7. The V gene's germline CDR1 is SGHTA and CDR2 FQGNSA.

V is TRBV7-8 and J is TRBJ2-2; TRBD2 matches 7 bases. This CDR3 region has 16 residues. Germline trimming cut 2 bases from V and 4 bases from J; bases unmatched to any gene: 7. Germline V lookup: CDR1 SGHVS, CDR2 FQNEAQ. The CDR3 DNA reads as TGTGCCAGCAGCTTAAGGATGCGGGAGCCCACCGGGGAGCTGTTTTTT. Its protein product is CASSLRMREPTGELFF.

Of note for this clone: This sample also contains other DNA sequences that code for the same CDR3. CDR3 sequence (DNA): TGTGCCAGCTCACCCGGGGGTTACAATGAGCAGTTCTTC. Protein product: CASSPGGYNEQFF. The chain uses TRBV18 and TRBJ2-1; weak D call: TRBD2 (6 bases). The CDR3 runs to 13 residues. V lost 3 bases and J 4 bases, leaving 7 bases between the germline ends. From germline, CDR1 is KGHSH and CDR2 LQKENI.

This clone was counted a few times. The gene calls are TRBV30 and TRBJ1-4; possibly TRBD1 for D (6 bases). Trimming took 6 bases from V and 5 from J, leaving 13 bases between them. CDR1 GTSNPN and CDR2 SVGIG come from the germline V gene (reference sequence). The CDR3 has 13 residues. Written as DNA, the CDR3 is TGTGCCTGCGACAGGACCCGAAATGAAAAACTGTTTTTT. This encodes CACDRTRNEKLFF.

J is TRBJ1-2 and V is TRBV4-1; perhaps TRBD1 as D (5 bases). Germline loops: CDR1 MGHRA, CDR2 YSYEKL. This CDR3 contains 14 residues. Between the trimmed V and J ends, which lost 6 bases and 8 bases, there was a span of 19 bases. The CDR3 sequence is CASSGRGQNHGYTF. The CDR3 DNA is TGCGCCAGCAGTGGGAGGGGTCAGAACCACGGCTACACCTTC.

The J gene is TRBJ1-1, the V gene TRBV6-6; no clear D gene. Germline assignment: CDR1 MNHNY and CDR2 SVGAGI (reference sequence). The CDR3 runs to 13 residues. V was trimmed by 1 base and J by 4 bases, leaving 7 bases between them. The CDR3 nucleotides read TGTGCCAGCAGTTACTGGCAGGCCACTGAAGCTTTCTTT. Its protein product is CASSYWQATEAFF.

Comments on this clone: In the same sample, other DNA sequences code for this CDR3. The DNA for the CDR3 is TGTGCCAGCAGTTTAGACAGCTACTATGGCTACACCTTC. Encoded protein: CASSLDSYYGYTF. The genes are TRBV28 and TRBJ1-2; tentatively, D is TRBD1 (5 bases). CDR1 MDHEN and CDR2 SYDVKM come from the germline V gene. The CDR3 is 13 amino acids. Trimming took 2 bases from V and 3 from J, leaving 7 bases between them.

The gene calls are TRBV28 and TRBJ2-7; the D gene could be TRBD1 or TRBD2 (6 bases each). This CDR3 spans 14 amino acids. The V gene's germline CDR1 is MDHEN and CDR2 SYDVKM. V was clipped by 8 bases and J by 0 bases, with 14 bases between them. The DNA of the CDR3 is TGTGCCAGCCTCAAGGGGGGACCCTCCTACGAGCAGTACTTC. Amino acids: CASLKGGPSYEQYF.

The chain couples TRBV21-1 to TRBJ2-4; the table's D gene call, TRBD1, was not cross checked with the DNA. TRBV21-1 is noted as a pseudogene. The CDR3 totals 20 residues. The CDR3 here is CASTKKQGECTPPAKNIQYF. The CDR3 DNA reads TGTGCCAGCACCAAAAAACAGGGGGAGTGTACGCCCCCAGCCAAAAACATTCAGTACTTC.

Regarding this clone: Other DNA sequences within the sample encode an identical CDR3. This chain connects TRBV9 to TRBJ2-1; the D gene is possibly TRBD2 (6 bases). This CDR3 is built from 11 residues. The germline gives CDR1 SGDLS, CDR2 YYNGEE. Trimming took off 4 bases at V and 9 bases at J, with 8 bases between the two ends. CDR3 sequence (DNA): TGTGCCAGCAGCCAGGGAGGTGAGCAGTTCTTC. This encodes CASSQGGEQFF.

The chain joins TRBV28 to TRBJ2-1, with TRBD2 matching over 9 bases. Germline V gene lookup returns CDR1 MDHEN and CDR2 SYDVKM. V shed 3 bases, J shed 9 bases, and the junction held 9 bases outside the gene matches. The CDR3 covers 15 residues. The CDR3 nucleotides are TGTGCCAGCAGTTTGGTAGCGGGAGTGTTGGTTGAGCAGTTCTTC. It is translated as CASSLVAGVLVEQFF.

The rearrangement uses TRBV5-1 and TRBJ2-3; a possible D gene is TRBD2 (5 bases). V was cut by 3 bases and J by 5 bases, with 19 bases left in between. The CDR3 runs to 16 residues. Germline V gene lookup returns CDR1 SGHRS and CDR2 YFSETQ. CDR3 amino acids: CASSSYLGGSQDTQYF. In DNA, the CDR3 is TGCGCCAGCAGCTCGTACTTAGGCGGGTCCCAAGATACGCAGTATTTT.

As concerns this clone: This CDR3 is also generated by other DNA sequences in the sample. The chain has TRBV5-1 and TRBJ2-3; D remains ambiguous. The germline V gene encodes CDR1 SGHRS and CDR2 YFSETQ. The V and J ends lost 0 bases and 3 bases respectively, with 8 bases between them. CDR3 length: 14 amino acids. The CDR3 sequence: CASSLGQATDTQYF. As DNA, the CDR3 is TGCGCCAGCAGCTTGGGGCAGGCGACAGATACGCAGTATTTT.

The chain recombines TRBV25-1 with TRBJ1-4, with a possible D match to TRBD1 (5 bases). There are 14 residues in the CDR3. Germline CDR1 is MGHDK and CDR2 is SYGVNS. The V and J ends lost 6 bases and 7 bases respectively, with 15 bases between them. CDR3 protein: CASSHLGRSEKLFF. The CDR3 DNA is TGTGCCAGCAGCCACTTGGGGCGGAGTGAAAAACTGTTTTTT.

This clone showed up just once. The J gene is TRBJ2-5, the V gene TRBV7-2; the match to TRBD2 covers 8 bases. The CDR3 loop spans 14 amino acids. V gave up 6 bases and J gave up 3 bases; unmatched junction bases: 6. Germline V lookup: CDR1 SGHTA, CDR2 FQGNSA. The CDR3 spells CASRRTSGKETQYF. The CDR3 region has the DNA TGTGCCAGCAGACGCACTAGCGGAAAAGAGACCCAGTACTTC.